The 26 T cell receptor beta chains listed next were all sequenced from one sample in a study of blood T cell repertoires in COVID-19. Using immunoSEQ multiplex PCR, the repertoire was profiled, and TCRdb retains in-frame clones only, with some absent. The table has some 250,000 clones, about 86% seen once. The sequenced material came from peripheral blood. The receptors originated from a woman in her thirties who had recovered from COVID-19.

This CDR3 reads CASREDRGPNQPQHF. The CDR3 region has the DNA TGTGCCAGCAGGGAGGACAGGGGTCCCAATCAGCCCCAGCATTTT. V usage is TRBV6-6 and J usage is TRBJ1-5; TRBD1 matches at 9 bases. The CDR3 extends over 15 amino acids. The V segment lost 6 bases and the J segment 3 bases; nucleotides outside the gene matches: 6. Germline loops: CDR1 MNHNY, CDR2 SVGAGI (reference sequence).

This clone came up once. This chain uses TRBV4-2 with TRBJ1-1, with a tentative D call TRBD1 (5 bases). This CDR3 is 14 amino acids long. V gave up 5 bases and J gave up 1 base, with 11 bases separating them. Germline V lookup: CDR1 LGHNA, CDR2 YNFKEQ. The CDR3 here is CASSLGLTNTEAFF. The CDR3 nucleotides are TGTGCCAGCAGCTTGGGACTTACGAACACTGAAGCTTTCTTT.

The chain recombines TRBV12-3 or TRBV12-4 with TRBJ1-3; no reliable D call. Between the trimmed V and J ends, which lost 3 bases and 8 bases, there was a span of 5 bases. The CDR3 sequence is 11 residues long. CDR3 DNA sequence: TGTGCCAGCAGTTTCGGGTACACCATATATTTT. This encodes CASSFGYTIYF.

This clone was seen more than once but under ten times. This rearrangement joins TRBV3-1 (or the pseudogene TRBV3-2) to TRBJ2-7, with TRBD2 matching 8 bases. V was pared by 7 bases and J by 6 bases, with 14 bases of the junction left unmatched. The CDR3 sequence is 15 residues long. Germline V CDR1 and CDR2: LGHDT, YNNKEL (reference sequence). This chain's CDR3 is CASTHGRGGRGEQYF. CDR3 coding DNA: TGTGCCAGCACCCACGGCCGCGGGGGGCGGGGCGAGCAGTACTTC.

The chain joins TRBV5-1 to TRBJ1-1, with 8 bases matching TRBD1. Germline CDR1 and CDR2: SGHRS and YFSETQ. V trimming: 4 bases; J trimming: 0 bases; junction bases outside the gene matches: 8. The CDR3 consists of 16 residues. CDR3 DNA sequence: TGCGCCAGCAGCGTACGACAGGGGTCGGTGAACACTGAAGCTTTCTTT. Its protein product is CASSVRQGSVNTEAFF.

V usage is TRBV7-9 and J usage is TRBJ2-7, with TRBD1 matching 8 bases. There are 15 residues in the CDR3. Unmatched junction bases numbered 9, after V lost 3 bases and J lost 5 bases. The germline V gene encodes CDR1 SEHNR and CDR2 FQNEAQ (reference sequence). In DNA, the CDR3 is TGTGCCAGCAGCTTTACAGGGGGAGTAGAAAACGAGCAGTACTTC. This codes for CASSFTGGVENEQYF.

The rearrangement uses TRBV5-1 and TRBJ2-7; 8 bases are shared with TRBD1. V was clipped by 0 bases and J by 4 bases; unmatched bases: 9. The germline CDR1 and CDR2 sequences are SGHRS and YFSETQ. The CDR3 has 16 amino acids. The CDR3 sequence is CASSLAGTGLWYEQYF. CDR3 DNA sequence: TGCGCCAGCAGCTTGGCCGGGACAGGTTTGTGGTACGAGCAGTACTTC.

J is TRBJ2-3 and V is TRBV7-9; 8 positions agree with TRBD1. Germline V gene sequence: CDR1 SEHNR, CDR2 FQNEAQ (reference sequence). This CDR3 has 15 amino acids. The ends lost 5 bases at V and 3 bases at J; junction bases unmatched: 7. In DNA, the CDR3 is TGTGCCAGCAGCAAGGACAGGGTGACAACAGATACGCAGTATTTT. This encodes CASSKDRVTTDTQYF.

The rearrangement links TRBV27 to TRBJ1-2; 11 bases line up with TRBD1. Germline values: CDR1 MNHEY, CDR2 SMNVEV (reference sequence). This CDR3 contains 15 residues. Trimming cost V 6 bases and J 4 bases; bases outside gene matches: 7. The CDR3 region is CASSLGTGGLYGYTF. The CDR3 region has the DNA TGTGCCAGCAGCCTAGGGACAGGGGGGCTCTATGGCTACACCTTC.

This chain uses TRBV19 with TRBJ1-5; D is unresolved. This CDR3 is built from 15 residues. Germline loops: CDR1 LNHDA, CDR2 SQIVND (reference sequence). With 3 bases removed from V and 6 bases from J, the gap between germline ends came to 15 bases. CDR3 protein: CASSIGFPTIQPQHF. Written as DNA, the CDR3 is TGTGCCAGTAGTATTGGGTTTCCGACTATTCAGCCCCAGCATTTT.

This clone is labeled medium-sized. The chain combines TRBV7-3 with TRBJ2-7; tentatively, D is TRBD1 (6 bases). The CDR3 runs to 15 residues. The germline V and J ends were trimmed by 0 bases and 4 bases, with 13 bases remaining between them. CDR1 is SGHTA and CDR2 is FQGTGA in the germline V gene. The CDR3 DNA sequence: TGTGCCAGCAGCTTAACACAGGGTTTGGGATACGAGCAGTACTTC. This translates into CASSLTQGLGYEQYF.

This clone has only a few counts. This chain links TRBV7-2 with TRBJ2-7; possibly TRBD1 for D (5 bases). Per germline, CDR1 SGHTA and CDR2 FQGNSA. V lost 4 bases, J lost 2 bases, and 6 bases lay in between. This CDR3 has 12 residues. The CDR3 protein is CASSSDTYEQYF. The CDR3 DNA reads TGTGCCAGCAGCTCGGACACCTACGAGCAGTACTTC.

The genes are TRBV7-2 and TRBJ1-3, with TRBD1 matching over 7 bases. J gave up 0 bases and V 2 bases, and 10 bases lay outside the gene matches. Germline CDR1 SGHTA, CDR2 FQGNSA. The CDR3 contains 18 residues. CDR3 sequence reads: CASSLFPATGLSGNTIYF. The CDR3 bases are TGTGCCAGCAGCTTATTCCCGGCGACAGGGCTCTCTGGAAACACCATATATTTT.

The chain carries TRBV7-9 and TRBJ1-4; TRBD1 matches at 9 bases. This CDR3 spans 16 amino acids. Germline trimming cut 4 bases from V and 8 bases from J; bases unmatched to any gene: 11. CDR1 is SEHNR, CDR2 FQNEAQ, per germline (reference sequence). CDR3 amino acids: CASSSLQGAAGEKLFF. The CDR3 nucleotides are TGTGCCAGCAGCTCCTTACAGGGGGCAGCGGGGGAAAAACTGTTTTTT. The full variable domain, with the rest looked up from reference TRBV7-9 and TRBJ1-4, is DTGVSQNPRHKITKRGQNVTFRCDPISEHNRLYWYRQTLGQGPEFLTYFQNEAQLEKSRLLSDRFSAERPKGSFSTLEIQRTEQGDSAMYLCASSSLQGAAGEKLFFGSGTQLSVL.

In DNA form, the CDR3 reads TGTGCCAGCAGCGTAGAAACCGACACCTACTACGAGCAGTACTTC. It is translated as CASSVETDTYYEQYF. The chain combines TRBV9 with TRBJ2-7; D is unresolved. The CDR3 is 15 amino acids. Looked up from germline, CDR1 is SGDLS and CDR2 is YYNGEE. The V end lost 0 bases, the J end lost 3 bases, and 13 bases lay between the germline ends.

The CDR3 sequence: CASSQAGGEQFF. The CDR3 nucleotides are TGTGCCAGCAGCCAAGCGGGGGGCGAGCAGTTCTTC. The chain uses TRBV3-1 (or the pseudogene TRBV3-2) and TRBJ2-1; D may be TRBD2 (7 bases). Trimming stripped 1 base from V and 10 bases from J, with 8 bases between. The CDR3 extends over 12 amino acids. Germline V gene sequence: CDR1 LGHDT, CDR2 YNNKEL (reference sequence).

This clone was seen a handful of times. This chain connects TRBV9 to TRBJ1-6; 9 positions agree with TRBD1. The CDR3 has 15 residues. The V segment lost 0 bases and the J segment 7 bases; nucleotides outside the gene matches: 2. The germline gives CDR1 SGDLS, CDR2 YYNGEE. This CDR3 is CASSVGGQGNSPLHF. The DNA for the CDR3 is TGTGCCAGCAGCGTAGGGGGACAGGGAAATTCACCCCTCCACTTT.

This chain joins TRBV6-4 and TRBJ2-1; D is perhaps TRBD1 (5 bases). V was shortened by 0 bases and J by 1 base, with 10 bases between the two germline ends. Per the germline V gene, CDR1 is MRHNA and CDR2 is SNTAGT. This CDR3 is built from 16 residues. In DNA form, the CDR3 reads TGTGCCAGCAGTGACTCATACAGGAAGTCCTACAATGAGCAGTTCTTC. It specifies CASSDSYRKSYNEQFF.

The chain recombines TRBV19 with TRBJ2-5; TRBD2 is a possible D gene (6 bases). The ends were cut back, 5 bases at V and 2 bases at J, with 12 bases in the middle. Looked up from germline, CDR1 is LNHDA and CDR2 is SQIVND (reference sequence). CDR3 length: 14 amino acids. The CDR3 nucleotides read TGTGCCAGTAGTGATTGGGGGGATCAAGAGACCCAGTACTTC. This sequence encodes CASSDWGDQETQYF.

The chain recombines TRBV6-5 with TRBJ2-1; tentatively, D is TRBD2 (7 bases). The germline V gene encodes CDR1 MNHEY and CDR2 SVGAGI. The CDR3 is 15 amino acids. With 6 bases removed from V and 7 bases from J, the gap between germline ends came to 19 bases. In nucleotides, the CDR3 is TGTGCCAGCAGCCAAAAGAGGGGGGGTCTGAATGAGCAGTTCTTC. Translating gives CASSQKRGGLNEQFF.

The chain links TRBV18 to TRBJ2-7; 9 nucleotides align to TRBD2. The CDR3 is 15 residues long. CDR1 and CDR2 from the germline V gene are KGHSH and LQKENI. Losses at the gene ends were 6 bases for V and 2 bases for J; bases not matched to a gene: 8. The chain's CDR3 is CASSPAGGRPYEQYF. The CDR3 DNA sequence: TGTGCCAGCTCTCCAGCGGGGGGAAGACCCTACGAGCAGTACTTC.

There are a few counts of this clone. The chain employs TRBV5-1 and TRBJ1-6; TRBD1 might be the D (5 bases). Looked up from germline, CDR1 is SGHRS and CDR2 is YFSETQ. CDR3 length: 15 amino acids. Trimming took off 0 bases at V and 6 bases at J, with 10 bases between the two ends. This chain's CDR3 is CASSLDQTVNSPLHF. As DNA, the CDR3 is TGCGCCAGCAGCTTGGATCAGACAGTTAATTCACCCCTCCACTTT.

The V gene is TRBV6-5, the J gene TRBJ1-2, with D perhaps TRBD1 (5 bases). The V end was cut by 6 bases, the J end by 7 bases, with 18 bases between. The CDR3 length is 14 residues. CDR1 is MNHEY and CDR2 is SVGAGI in the germline V gene. CDR3 DNA sequence: TGTGCCAGCAGACCCGGGACCTGGGAGGGTGGCTACACCTTC. As protein: CASRPGTWEGGYTF.

This chain joins TRBV5-1 and TRBJ2-5; D possibly corresponds to TRBD2 (6 bases). CDR1 and CDR2 (germline): SGHRS, YFSETQ. V lost 2 bases and J lost 1, with 15 bases in between. The CDR3 loop spans 16 amino acids. The chain's CDR3 is CASSLPLGGSQETQYF. The CDR3 DNA reads as TGCGCCAGCAGCTTACCACTGGGGGGATCCCAAGAGACCCAGTACTTC.

The chain couples TRBV5-6 to TRBJ2-2; no definite D call. Germline CDR1 reads SGHDT; CDR2 reads YYEEEE. Trimming cost V 0 bases and J 2 bases, with 2 bases left between them. The CDR3 loop spans 13 amino acids. In nucleotides, the CDR3 is TGTGCCAGCAGCTTGGTAAACACCGGGGAGCTGTTTTTT. This translates into CASSLVNTGELFF.

The chain carries TRBV7-4 and TRBJ2-3; 8 bases line up with TRBD1. Trimming cost V 9 bases and J 2 bases; bases outside gene matches: 16. Germline V gene sequence: CDR1 SGHVT, CDR2 SQSDAQ. CDR3 length equals 17 residues. The chain's CDR3 is CARTGTGPKIDTDTQYF. The CDR3 nucleotides read TGTGCCAGGACCGGGACAGGACCTAAAATAGACACAGATACGCAGTATTTT.